The source of this T cell receptor (beta chain) is a study of T cell responses to AZD1222 COVID-19 vaccine. Points from the study as a whole: Among AZD1222 vaccinees, only 5 to 7 were seropositive at baseline. Targeting of unmutated variant regions was reportedly seen in nearly half of spike-specific TCRs.

Notes on this clone: Its specificity is not known.

The germline CDR1 and CDR2 sequences are LNHNV and YYDKDF (reference sequence). This CDR3 comprises 14 residues. V lost 1 base, J lost 7 bases, and 14 bases lay in between. Data came from immunoSEQ multiplex PCR; TCRdb stores just in-frame clones and leaves some out. Of about 93,000 clones listed, 75% to 90% were seen once; the top ten hold roughly 2.7%. The analysis combined second doses at about 4 or about 12 weeks. The origin of this receptor is an adult who received the AZD1222 COVID-19 vaccine. The rearrangement uses TRBV15 and TRBJ2-7; no firm D call. The material sequenced was peripheral blood, taken 28 days after the second AZD1222 dose. The CDR3 is CATSRGGSGLEQYF. Here the CDR3 DNA reads TGTGCCACCAGCAGAGGGGGAAGTGGGCTTGAGCAGTACTTC.